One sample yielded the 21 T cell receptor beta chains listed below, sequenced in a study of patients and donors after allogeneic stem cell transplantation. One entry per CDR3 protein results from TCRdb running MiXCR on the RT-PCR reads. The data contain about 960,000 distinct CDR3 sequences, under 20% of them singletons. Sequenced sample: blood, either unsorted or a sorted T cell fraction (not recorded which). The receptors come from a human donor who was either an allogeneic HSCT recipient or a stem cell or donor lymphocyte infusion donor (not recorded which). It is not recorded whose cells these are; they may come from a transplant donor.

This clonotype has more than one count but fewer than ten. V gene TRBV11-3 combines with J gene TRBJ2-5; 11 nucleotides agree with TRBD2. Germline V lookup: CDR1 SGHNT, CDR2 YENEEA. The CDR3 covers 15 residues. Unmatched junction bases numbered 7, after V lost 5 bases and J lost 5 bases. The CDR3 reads CASSRHSGRVETQYF. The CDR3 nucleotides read TGTGCCAGCAGCCGACATAGCGGGAGGGTGGAGACCCAGTACTTC.

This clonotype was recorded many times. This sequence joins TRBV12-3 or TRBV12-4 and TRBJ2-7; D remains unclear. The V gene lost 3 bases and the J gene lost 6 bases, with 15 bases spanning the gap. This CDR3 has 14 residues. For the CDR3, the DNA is TGTGCCAGCAGTTTTTTGGCGTCTGGGCGCGAGCAGTACTTC. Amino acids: CASSFLASGREQYF.

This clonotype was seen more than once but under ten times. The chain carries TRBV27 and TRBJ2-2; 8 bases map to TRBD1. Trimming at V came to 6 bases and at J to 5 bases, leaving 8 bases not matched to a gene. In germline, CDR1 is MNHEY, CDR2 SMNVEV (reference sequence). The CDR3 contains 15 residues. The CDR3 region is CASRLDREWTGELFF. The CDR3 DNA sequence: TGTGCCAGCAGACTGGACAGGGAATGGACCGGGGAGCTGTTTTTT.

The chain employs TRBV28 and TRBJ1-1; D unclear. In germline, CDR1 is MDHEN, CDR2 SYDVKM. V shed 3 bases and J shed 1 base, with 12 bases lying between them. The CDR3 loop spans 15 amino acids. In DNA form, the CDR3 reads TGTGCCAGCAGTTTTATATCAGCGAAGAACACTGAAGCTTTCTTT. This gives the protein CASSFISAKNTEAFF.

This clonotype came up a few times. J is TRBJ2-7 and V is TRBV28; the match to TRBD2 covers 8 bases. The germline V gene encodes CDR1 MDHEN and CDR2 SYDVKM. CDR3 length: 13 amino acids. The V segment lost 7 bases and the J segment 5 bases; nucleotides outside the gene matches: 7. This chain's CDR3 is CASTSGSLNEQYF. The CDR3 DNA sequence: TGTGCCAGCACCAGCGGGAGTCTAAACGAGCAGTACTTC. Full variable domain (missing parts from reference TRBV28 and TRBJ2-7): DVKVTQSSRYLVKRTGEKVFLECVQDMDHENMFWYRQDPGLGLRLIYFSYDVKMKEKGDIPEGYSVSREKKERFSLILESASTNQTSMYLCASTSGSLNEQYFGPGTRLTVT.

CDR3 amino acids: CASSHPPQGANSPLHF. The CDR3 bases are TGTGCCAGCAGTCACCCACCACAGGGGGCTAATTCACCCCTCCACTTT. The gene calls are TRBV6-1 and TRBJ1-6; 9 bases fit TRBD1. This CDR3 contains 16 residues. V was pared by 5 bases and J by 6 bases, with 8 bases of the junction left unmatched. Germline loops: CDR1 MNHNS, CDR2 SASEGT.

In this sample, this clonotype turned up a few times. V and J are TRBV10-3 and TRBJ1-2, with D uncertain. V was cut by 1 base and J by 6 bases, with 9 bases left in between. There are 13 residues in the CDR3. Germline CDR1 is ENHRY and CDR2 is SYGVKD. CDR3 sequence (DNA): TGTGCCATCAGTGAGTACCGCTGGGATGGCTACACCTTC. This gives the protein CAISEYRWDGYTF.

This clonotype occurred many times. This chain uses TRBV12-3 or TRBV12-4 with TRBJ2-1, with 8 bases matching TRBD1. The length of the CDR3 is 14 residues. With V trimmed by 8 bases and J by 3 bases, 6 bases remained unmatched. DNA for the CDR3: TGTGCCAGCGCGGTCAGGGGGCTCTACAATGAGCAGTTCTTC. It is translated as CASAVRGLYNEQFF.

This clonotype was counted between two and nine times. CDR3 nucleotide sequence: TGTGCCACCAGCAGAGAGAATATTACAGGGGGGAACTCCTATAATTCACCCCTCCACTTT. Amino acid sequence: CATSRENITGGNSYNSPLHF. The V and J genes are TRBV15 and TRBJ1-6; TRBD1 matches 8 bases. The CDR3 extends over 20 amino acids. The germline CDR1 and CDR2 sequences are LNHNV and YYDKDF (reference sequence). V was pared by 0 bases and J by 0 bases, with 10 bases of the junction left unmatched.

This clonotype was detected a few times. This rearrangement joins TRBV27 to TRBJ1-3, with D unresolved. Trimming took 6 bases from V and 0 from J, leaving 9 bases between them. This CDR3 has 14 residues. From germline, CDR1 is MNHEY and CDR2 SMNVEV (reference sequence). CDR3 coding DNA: TGTGCCAGCAGACCTTGGGGCTCTGGAAACACCATATATTTT. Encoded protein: CASRPWGSGNTIYF.

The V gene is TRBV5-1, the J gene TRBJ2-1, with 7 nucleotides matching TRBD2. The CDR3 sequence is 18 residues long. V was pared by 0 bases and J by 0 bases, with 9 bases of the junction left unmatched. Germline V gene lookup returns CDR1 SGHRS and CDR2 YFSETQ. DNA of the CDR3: TGCGCCAGCAGCTTGGCGGGTAGCGGGCCGAGCTCCTACAATGAGCAGTTCTTC. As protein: CASSLAGSGPSSYNEQFF.

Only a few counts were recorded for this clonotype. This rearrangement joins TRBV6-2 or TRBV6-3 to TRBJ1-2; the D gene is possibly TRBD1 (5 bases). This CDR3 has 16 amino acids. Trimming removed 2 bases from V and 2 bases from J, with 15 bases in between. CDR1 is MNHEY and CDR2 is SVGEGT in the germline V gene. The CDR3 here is CASSYPGTTGNYGYTF. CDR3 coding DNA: TGTGCCAGCAGTTACCCCGGAACCACAGGAAACTATGGCTACACCTTC.

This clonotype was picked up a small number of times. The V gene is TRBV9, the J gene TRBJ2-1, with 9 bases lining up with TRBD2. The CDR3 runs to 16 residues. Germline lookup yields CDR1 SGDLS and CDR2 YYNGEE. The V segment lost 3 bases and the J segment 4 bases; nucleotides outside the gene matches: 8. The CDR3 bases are TGTGCCAGCAGCGCCTCCGCGGGGGGGAGGTACAATGAGCAGTTCTTC. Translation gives CASSASAGGRYNEQFF.

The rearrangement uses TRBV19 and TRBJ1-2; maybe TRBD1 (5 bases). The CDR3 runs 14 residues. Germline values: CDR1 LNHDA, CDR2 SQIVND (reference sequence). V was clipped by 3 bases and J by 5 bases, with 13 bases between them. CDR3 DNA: TGTGCCAGTAGTATCGAGACAGAAGGGTATGGCTACACCTTC. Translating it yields CASSIETEGYGYTF.

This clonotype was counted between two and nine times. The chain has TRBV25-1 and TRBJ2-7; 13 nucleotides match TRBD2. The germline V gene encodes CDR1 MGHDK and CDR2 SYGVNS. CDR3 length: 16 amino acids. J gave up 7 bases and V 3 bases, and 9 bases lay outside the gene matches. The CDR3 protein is CASSDRGLAGSGEQYF. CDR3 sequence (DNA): TGTGCCAGCAGTGACCGGGGACTAGCGGGGTCGGGGGAGCAGTACTTC.

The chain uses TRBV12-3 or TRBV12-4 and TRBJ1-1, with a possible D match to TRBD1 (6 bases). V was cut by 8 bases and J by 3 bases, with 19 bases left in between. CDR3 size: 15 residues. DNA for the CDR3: TGTGCCAGCTGTGCAGGGGCATATCAGCACACTGAAGCTTTCTTT. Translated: CASCAGAYQHTEAFF.

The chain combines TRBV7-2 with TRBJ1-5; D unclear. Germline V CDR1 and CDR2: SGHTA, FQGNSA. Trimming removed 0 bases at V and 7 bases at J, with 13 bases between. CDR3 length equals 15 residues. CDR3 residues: CASSLAGGRPQPQHF. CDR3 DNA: TGTGCCAGCAGCTTAGCAGGAGGGCGTCCCCAGCCCCAGCATTTT.

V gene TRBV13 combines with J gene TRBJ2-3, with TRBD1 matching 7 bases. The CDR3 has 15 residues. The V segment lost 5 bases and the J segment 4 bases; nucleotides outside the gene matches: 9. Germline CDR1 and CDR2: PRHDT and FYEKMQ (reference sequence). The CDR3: CASSQAGTAPDTQYF. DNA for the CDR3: TGTGCCAGCAGCCAGGCCGGGACAGCGCCAGATACGCAGTATTTT.

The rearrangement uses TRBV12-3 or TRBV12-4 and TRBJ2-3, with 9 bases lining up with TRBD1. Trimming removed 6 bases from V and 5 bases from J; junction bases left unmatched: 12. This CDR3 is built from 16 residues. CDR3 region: CASSTTGGALKDTQYF. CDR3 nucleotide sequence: TGTGCCAGCAGCACTACAGGGGGCGCGTTGAAAGATACGCAGTATTTT.

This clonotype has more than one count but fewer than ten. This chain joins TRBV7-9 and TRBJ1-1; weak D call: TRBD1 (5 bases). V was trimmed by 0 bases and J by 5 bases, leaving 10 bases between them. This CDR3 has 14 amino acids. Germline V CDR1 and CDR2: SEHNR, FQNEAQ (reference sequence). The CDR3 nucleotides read TGTGCCAGCAGCTTAGCGATCGGGGGGACTGAAGCTTTCTTT. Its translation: CASSLAIGGTEAFF.

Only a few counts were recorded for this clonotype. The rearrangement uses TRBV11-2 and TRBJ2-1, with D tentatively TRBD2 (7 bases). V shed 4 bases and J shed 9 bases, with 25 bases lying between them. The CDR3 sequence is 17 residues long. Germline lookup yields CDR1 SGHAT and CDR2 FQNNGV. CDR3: CASSSPRAGAAPLEQFF. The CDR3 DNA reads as TGTGCCAGCAGCTCCCCCAGGGCGGGGGCCGCCCCACTTGAGCAGTTCTTC.